Presented here are 31 T cell receptor beta chains from one specimen sequenced in a study of CD8+ T cells in alopecia areata. cDNA prepared by RNA extraction and subsequent reverse transcription served as the template for sequencing. Assay: immunoSEQ multiplex PCR; the TCRdb copy retains only in-frame clones and omits some. The repertoire holds more than 200,000 clones, around three fifths seen once, with around 4.2% in the top ten. The sample's treatment: oral pan-JAK inhibitor, 5-10 mg twice daily. Sequences were derived from CD4+ T cells sorted from blood, sampled at week 4, from a patient treated with tofacitinib. The receptors were sampled from a human donor with alopecia areata.

The chain combines TRBV11-2 with TRBJ1-1; no clear D gene. The V gene lost 1 base and the J gene lost 1 base, with 10 bases spanning the gap. Per the germline V gene, CDR1 is SGHAT and CDR2 is FQNNGV. CDR3 size: 15 residues. The DNA of the CDR3 is TGTGCCAGCAGCTTAGTGCTCTCTACGAACACTGAAGCTTTCTTT. As protein: CASSLVLSTNTEAFF.

This clone was detected a few times. One base away lies a much larger clone, so this may be a sequencing read error. V is TRBV10-3 and J is TRBJ1-5, with 8 bases that match TRBD1. The germline V gene encodes CDR1 ENHRY and CDR2 SYGVKD. The trim removed 6 bases at V and 2 bases at J, leaving 3 bases unmatched. The CDR3 sequence is 14 residues long. The CDR3, as DNA: TGTGCCATCAGCCCGACAGGGGGCAATCAGCCCCAGCATTTT. Protein sequence: CAISPTGGNQPQHF.

The table lists this clone with a few counts. The chain has TRBV7-9 and TRBJ2-5; 9 bases map to TRBD1. Germline lookup yields CDR1 SEHNR and CDR2 FQNEAQ (reference sequence). This CDR3 comprises 13 residues. Trimming cost V 5 bases and J 5 bases; bases outside gene matches: 3. DNA of the CDR3: TGTGCCAGCAGCCAGGACAGGGGTGAGACCCAGTACTTC. It yields the protein CASSQDRGETQYF.

The chain carries TRBV28 and TRBJ2-7; weak D call: TRBD1 (6 bases). The CDR3 covers 15 residues. Germline V gene sequence: CDR1 MDHEN, CDR2 SYDVKM. The germline V and J ends were trimmed by 6 bases and 2 bases, with 17 bases remaining between them. This chain's CDR3 is CASSPVDRPTYEQYF. CDR3 bases: TGTGCCAGCAGCCCCGTTGACAGGCCCACCTACGAGCAGTACTTC.

V and J are TRBV4-3 and TRBJ1-2; the D is unclear. Trimming pared 0 bases from V and 8 bases from J, leaving 7 bases between. The CDR3 consists of 12 residues. Germline V lookup: CDR1 LGHNA, CDR2 YSLEER. As DNA, the CDR3 is TGCGCCAGCAGCCAAGATCGGACCGGCTACACCTTC. Amino acids: CASSQDRTGYTF.

The V and J genes are TRBV27 and TRBJ2-5; D perhaps matches TRBD2 (5 bases). The CDR3 totals 12 residues. Germline V gene sequence: CDR1 MNHEY, CDR2 SMNVEV (reference sequence). The ends were cut back, 7 bases at V and 5 bases at J, with 11 bases in the middle. The CDR3 coding sequence is TGTGCCAGCACCACTAGTTATGAGACCCAGTACTTC. Translating it yields CASTTSYETQYF.

This chain's CDR3 is CASRDRLNQPQHF. DNA for the CDR3: TGTGCCAGCAGGGACAGATTGAATCAGCCCCAGCATTTT. This sequence joins TRBV7-2 and TRBJ1-5; possible D gene TRBD1, 6 bases. Deletions cut 6 bases from V and 4 bases from J, with 10 bases between. The CDR3 is 13 residues long. CDR1 is SGHTA and CDR2 is FQGNSA in the germline V gene.

This clone was detected a few times. The chain uses TRBV10-3 and TRBJ2-2; no reliable D call. This CDR3 has 14 amino acids. Trimming took off 6 bases at V and 2 bases at J, with 10 bases between the two ends. Germline V gives CDR1 ENHRY, CDR2 SYGVKD. CDR3: CAISKDRNTGELFF. The CDR3 region has the DNA TGTGCCATCAGCAAGGACCGAAACACCGGGGAGCTGTTTTTT.

The chain employs TRBV2 and TRBJ1-3, with D maybe TRBD1 (6 bases). The CDR3 contains 16 residues. Germline lookup yields CDR1 SNHLY and CDR2 FYNNEI. V was clipped by 6 bases and J by 1 base, with 16 bases between them. CDR3: CASRARQAGSGNTIYF. The CDR3 bases are TGTGCCAGCAGGGCGAGACAGGCTGGGTCTGGAAACACCATATATTTT.

V is TRBV7-9 and J is TRBJ2-3, with TRBD1 matching over 8 bases. Trimming cost V 7 bases and J 4 bases; bases outside gene matches: 10. This CDR3 is 15 amino acids long. Germline CDR1 is SEHNR and CDR2 is FQNEAQ (reference sequence). The CDR3 DNA is TGTGCCAGCACCACTCAGGGGGCTGGGGCAGATACGCAGTATTTT. Protein sequence: CASTTQGAGADTQYF.

As for this clone: Other DNA sequences in this sample translate to the same CDR3. J is TRBJ1-1 and V is TRBV11-2; no definite D call. CDR1 is SGHAT, CDR2 FQNNGV, per germline. Trimming left V 2 bases short and J 1 base short, with 8 bases between. The CDR3 length is 14 residues. This CDR3 reads CASSLTDRNTEAFF. The CDR3 bases are TGTGCCAGCAGCTTAACGGATCGGAACACTGAAGCTTTCTTT.

There are a few counts of this clone. For the CDR3, the DNA is TGCAGCGTTGAAATGGTTGGGGGAGGAGGGGAGACCCAGTACTTC. It codes for CSVEMVGGGGETQYF. V is TRBV29-1 and J is TRBJ2-5, with TRBD2 as a possible D gene (6 bases). The germline gives CDR1 SQVTM, CDR2 ANQGSEA. Trimming stripped 2 bases from V and 5 bases from J, with 18 bases between. CDR3 size: 15 residues.

The rearrangement uses TRBV29-1 and TRBJ2-4; TRBD1 agrees at 8 bases. Germline CDR1 SQVTM, CDR2 ANQGSEA. The V and J ends lost 7 bases and 3 bases, in that order; junction bases with no gene match: 5. The length of the CDR3 is 13 residues. CDR3 amino acids: CSGQGAGKNIQYF. The CDR3 DNA is TGCAGCGGGCAGGGGGCGGGCAAAAACATTCAGTACTTC.

This clone was seen just once. The chain joins TRBV29-1 to TRBJ1-2, with D maybe TRBD1 (5 bases). This CDR3 has 14 amino acids. V was cut by 3 bases and J by 9 bases, with 20 bases left in between. CDR1 SQVTM and CDR2 ANQGSEA come from the germline V gene. CDR3 protein: CSVDTGSGPSRYTF. The CDR3 DNA sequence: TGCAGCGTTGATACAGGCTCAGGGCCCAGCCGCTACACCTTC.

V is TRBV6-5 and J is TRBJ1-2; a possible D gene is TRBD1 (5 bases). Germline assignment: CDR1 MNHEY and CDR2 SVGAGI. V was cut by 0 bases and J by 4 bases, with 12 bases left in between. The CDR3 is made up of 15 amino acids. The CDR3 nucleotides are TGTGCCAGCAGTTACTCATTCCAGGGAGGCTATGGCTACACCTTC. As protein: CASSYSFQGGYGYTF.

Only one count was recorded for this clone. The chain combines TRBV14 with TRBJ2-1; no reliable D call. The CDR3 runs to 13 residues. Trimming cost V 1 base and J 10 bases, with 11 bases left between them. In germline, CDR1 is SGHDN, CDR2 FVKESK. This CDR3 reads CASSQVNWKEQFF. In DNA, the CDR3 is TGTGCCAGCAGCCAAGTGAACTGGAAGGAGCAGTTCTTC.

This chain connects TRBV11-2 to TRBJ2-7; D might be TRBD1 (6 bases). Trimming cost V 8 bases and J 2 bases, with 10 bases left between them. The CDR3 runs 12 residues. In germline, CDR1 is SGHAT, CDR2 FQNNGV. DNA of the CDR3: TGTGCCAGCTCAGGGGTAGCCTACGAGCAGTACTTC. Amino acids: CASSGVAYEQYF.

J is TRBJ2-3 and V is TRBV5-1, with TRBD1 matching over 9 bases. V was pared by 6 bases and J by 5 bases, with 7 bases of the junction left unmatched. Germline CDR1 reads SGHRS; CDR2 reads YFSETQ. The CDR3 has 14 residues. For the CDR3, the DNA is TGCGCCAGCACGATCGGGACAGGGAGAGATACGCAGTATTTT. It translates to CASTIGTGRDTQYF.

The J gene is TRBJ1-2, the V gene TRBV5-4; D is ambiguous. CDR3 length: 12 residues. CDR1 and CDR2 from the germline V gene are SGHNT and YYREEE (reference sequence). The V gene lost 1 base and the J gene lost 8 bases, with 9 bases spanning the gap. CDR3 bases: TGTGCCAGCAGCTTGAATCGACGGGGCTACACCTTC. It codes for CASSLNRRGYTF.

The V call is TRBV7-8, the J call TRBJ1-6, with 8 nucleotides matching TRBD1. V shed 5 bases and J 7 bases; nucleotides not matched to a gene: 4. Germline loops: CDR1 SGHVS, CDR2 FQNEAQ. The CDR3 runs 14 residues. The CDR3 bases are TGTGCCAGCAGCCCCCGGGACAGGAATTCACCCCTCCACTTT. This sequence encodes CASSPRDRNSPLHF.

This clone was counted between two and nine times. The V gene is TRBV7-2, the J gene TRBJ1-4, with a weak D call TRBD1 (5 bases). Trimming pared 0 bases from V and 8 bases from J, leaving 19 bases between. The CDR3 totals 17 residues. From germline, CDR1 is SGHTA and CDR2 FQGNSA. CDR3: CASSLASPGRKGEKLFF. The CDR3 nucleotides read TGTGCCAGCAGCTTAGCGAGCCCAGGGCGGAAAGGGGAAAAACTGTTTTTT.

The rearrangement uses TRBV2 and TRBJ1-1; D possibly corresponds to TRBD1 (6 bases). The CDR3 loop spans 12 amino acids. V lost 6 bases and J 6 bases, leaving 11 bases between the germline ends. Germline V gene sequence: CDR1 SNHLY, CDR2 FYNNEI. CDR3 residues: CASSIQGPEAFF. The CDR3 nucleotides are TGTGCCAGCAGCATACAGGGACCTGAAGCTTTCTTT.

V gene TRBV30 combines with J gene TRBJ1-1; D call uncertain. Trimming stripped 4 bases from V and 1 base from J, with 13 bases between. This CDR3 comprises 14 residues. Per the germline V gene, CDR1 is GTSNPN and CDR2 is SVGIG (reference sequence). The CDR3 bases are TGTGCCTGGACCCTGCCTTTGTCGAACACTGAAGCTTTCTTT. Protein: CAWTLPLSNTEAFF.

The V and J genes are TRBV5-4 and TRBJ2-3; no definite D call. The CDR3 length is 14 residues. Deletions cut 3 bases from V and 5 bases from J, with 13 bases between. Germline lookup yields CDR1 SGHNT and CDR2 YYREEE (reference sequence). The CDR3 DNA is TGTGCCAGCAGCTCTGCTGGCGCCGAAGATACGCAGTATTTT. It is translated as CASSSAGAEDTQYF. Together with reference TRBV5-4 and TRBJ2-3, the CDR3 gives the full variable domain: ETGVTQSPTHLIKTRGQQVTLRCSSQSGHNTVSWYQQALGQGPQFIFQYYREEENGRGNFPPRFSGLQFPNYSSELNVNALELDDSALYLCASSSAGAEDTQYFGPGTRLTVL.

This clone was seen more than once but under ten times. This chain joins TRBV7-9 and TRBJ2-5; 8 bases map to TRBD2. The CDR3 runs 14 residues. Per the germline V gene, CDR1 is SEHNR and CDR2 is FQNEAQ (reference sequence). V lost 3 bases, J lost 4 bases, and 4 bases stayed unmatched. CDR3 sequence reads: CASSLTAGAETQYF. The CDR3, as DNA: TGTGCCAGCAGCTTGACAGCGGGGGCAGAGACCCAGTACTTC.

The rearrangement links TRBV4-2 to TRBJ2-3; D ambiguous. The length of the CDR3 is 17 residues. The germline gives CDR1 LGHNA, CDR2 YNFKEQ. V was cut by 1 base and J by 4 bases, with 18 bases left in between. The CDR3 sequence is CASSQVVMFPVPDTQYF. The DNA of the CDR3 is TGTGCCAGCAGCCAAGTGGTAATGTTTCCAGTCCCAGATACGCAGTATTTT.

This clone was found a few times. The rearrangement uses TRBV29-1 and TRBJ2-3; D gene ambiguous. Germline CDR1 is SQVTM and CDR2 is ANQGSEA. Trimming took off 4 bases at V and 6 bases at J, with 14 bases between the two ends. The CDR3 is 13 residues long. The CDR3 reads CSVVRRPMDTQYF. Written as DNA, the CDR3 is TGCAGCGTTGTAAGGAGACCAATGGATACGCAGTATTTT.

The CDR3 region has the DNA TGTGCCAGTAGCCGAGGGGCAGATAGCAATCAGCCCCAGCATTTT. Amino acids: CASSRGADSNQPQHF. The chain uses TRBV19 and TRBJ1-5; TRBD1 is a possible D gene (5 bases). This CDR3 has 15 residues. Per the germline V gene, CDR1 is LNHDA and CDR2 is SQIVND (reference sequence). V lost 6 bases to trimming and J lost 0 bases, with 12 bases between them.

V and J are TRBV25-1 and TRBJ2-7; no clear D. Germline CDR1 is MGHDK and CDR2 is SYGVNS. This CDR3 has 14 amino acids. V lost 5 bases and J 4 bases, leaving 15 bases between the germline ends. DNA for the CDR3: TGTGCCAGCAGTCCCTGGACCGGGCGGTACGAGCAGTACTTC. Protein sequence: CASSPWTGRYEQYF.

Note on this clone: Other nucleotide sequences in the sample specify the same CDR3. The chain carries TRBV30 and TRBJ1-5; D unclear. Trimming removed 0 bases from V and 1 base from J, with 7 bases in between. This CDR3 has 14 amino acids. CDR1 GTSNPN and CDR2 SVGIG come from the germline V gene (reference sequence). CDR3 in amino acids: CAWSVTQSNQPQHF. The DNA of the CDR3 is TGTGCCTGGAGTGTTACCCAGAGCAATCAGCCCCAGCATTTT.

V and J are TRBV7-8 and TRBJ2-5, with 10 bases fitting TRBD2. Germline values: CDR1 SGHVS, CDR2 FQNEAQ. V trimming: 0 bases; J trimming: 1 base; junction bases outside the gene matches: 2. This CDR3 is 16 amino acids long. The CDR3 loop reads CASSLASGGIQETQYF. The CDR3 bases are TGTGCCAGCAGCTTAGCTAGCGGGGGGATCCAAGAGACCCAGTACTTC.